Shown below are 21 T cell receptor beta chains from a single sample sequenced in a study of T cells in Graves' hyperthyroidism and ophthalmopathy. Amplified TCR beta CDR3 regions came from RNA transcripts. Initially, a first-round RT-PCR of the TCR CDR3 employed the HTBI primer set. One entry per CDR3 protein results from TCRdb running MiXCR on the multiplex PCR reads. Here the sample spans about 380,000 distinct CDR3 sequences, about 18% being singletons. Material for sequencing was blood. These TCRs come from a man between 18 and 35 years old with Graves' ophthalmopathy.

CDR3 nucleotide sequence: TGCGCCAGCAGCTGGCCAAAAATAATGGCGGGGGCCAACGTCCTGACTTTC. Its protein product is CASSWPKIMAGANVLTF. The V and J genes are TRBV5-1 and TRBJ2-6; D call uncertain. V was clipped by 3 bases and J by 4 bases, with 17 bases between them. The CDR3 is 17 residues long. Germline V lookup: CDR1 SGHRS, CDR2 YFSETQ.

J is TRBJ2-3 and V is TRBV2, with TRBD2 matching over 10 bases. Per the germline V gene, CDR1 is SNHLY and CDR2 is FYNNEI. V lost 4 bases, J lost 4 bases, and 5 bases stayed unmatched. This CDR3 contains 15 residues. CDR3 loop: CASSVGAGGPDTQYF. The CDR3 DNA sequence: TGTGCCAGCAGTGTAGGAGCGGGGGGGCCAGATACGCAGTATTTT.

This clonotype was seen many times. The chain joins TRBV18 to TRBJ2-7; maybe TRBD2 (5 bases). The CDR3 runs 14 residues. CDR1 and CDR2 from the germline V gene are KGHSH and LQKENI. Between the trimmed V and J ends, which lost 1 base and 5 bases, there was a span of 12 bases. CDR3 loop: CASSPQAAQDEQYF. CDR3 bases: TGTGCCAGCTCACCACAAGCGGCCCAGGACGAGCAGTACTTC.

This clonotype was seen at least ten times. The genes are TRBV3-1 and TRBJ1-2; D remains ambiguous. The CDR3 covers 14 residues. V was clipped by 4 bases and J by 4 bases, with 13 bases between them. The germline CDR1 and CDR2 sequences are LGHDT and YNNKEL (reference sequence). The CDR3 DNA follows: TGTGCCAGCAGCCCCGGACTTAACTTCTATGGCTACACCTTC. As protein: CASSPGLNFYGYTF.

This chain joins TRBV7-9 and TRBJ1-6; weak D call: TRBD1 (6 bases). The ends were cut back, 1 base at V and 8 bases at J, with 18 bases in the middle. The CDR3 contains 17 residues. CDR1 and CDR2 from the germline V gene are SEHNR and FQNEAQ (reference sequence). The CDR3 DNA reads TGTGCCAGCAGCTTAGAAGGCGCAGGGGCCGCGGATTCACCCCTCCACTTT. Protein: CASSLEGAGAADSPLHF.

This clonotype was counted ten times or more. CDR3 DNA sequence: TGCGCCAGCAGCTGGAGGGGGACAGGCAGCTCCTACAATGAGCAGTTCTTC. It is translated as CASSWRGTGSSYNEQFF. The gene calls are TRBV5-1 and TRBJ2-1, with TRBD1 matching 8 bases. Germline V gene lookup returns CDR1 SGHRS and CDR2 YFSETQ. There are 17 residues in the CDR3. V gave up 3 bases and J gave up 0 bases; unmatched junction bases: 8.

The chain couples TRBV20-1 to TRBJ1-5, with D possibly being TRBD1 (6 bases). Per germline, CDR1 DFQATT and CDR2 SNEGSKA (reference sequence). The CDR3 length is 15 residues. Trimming removed 3 bases from V and 5 bases from J, with 17 bases in between. DNA of the CDR3: TGCAGTGCTAGGTTCGGGGGGGCTTTTGATCAGCCCCAGCATTTT. Residues: CSARFGGAFDQPQHF.

V usage is TRBV29-1 and J usage is TRBJ2-7, with 7 bases lining up with TRBD2. Germline values: CDR1 SQVTM, CDR2 ANQGSEA. The CDR3 loop spans 14 amino acids. Germline trimming cut 6 bases from V and 2 bases from J; bases unmatched to any gene: 10. CDR3 bases: TGCAGCGTCGTGCTCCGGGCGGGGGCCTACGAGCAGTACTTC. Amino acid sequence: CSVVLRAGAYEQYF.

CDR3 sequence: CASSLEGRVDYGYTF. The CDR3 bases are TGTGCCAGCAGCTTAGAAGGCAGGGTTGACTATGGCTACACCTTC. The chain links TRBV7-9 to TRBJ1-2, with TRBD1 as a possible D gene (5 bases). The germline CDR1 and CDR2 sequences are SEHNR and FQNEAQ (reference sequence). CDR3 length: 15 residues. The germline V and J ends were trimmed by 1 base and 3 bases, with 12 bases remaining between them.

This clonotype was observed at least ten times. The rearrangement joins TRBV20-1 to TRBJ2-7, with 7 bases identical to TRBD1. V was clipped by 6 bases and J by 0 bases; unmatched bases: 2. This CDR3 contains 12 residues. In germline, CDR1 is DFQATT, CDR2 SNEGSKA (reference sequence). In nucleotides, the CDR3 is TGCAGTGCATGGACAGGCTCCTACGAGCAGTACTTC. Protein sequence: CSAWTGSYEQYF.

V usage is TRBV24-1 and J usage is TRBJ1-3; 7 bases map to TRBD1. The CDR3 totals 17 residues. Germline trimming cut 4 bases from V and 0 bases from J; bases unmatched to any gene: 8. Germline CDR1 reads KGHDR; CDR2 reads SFDVKD. Written as DNA, the CDR3 is TGTGCCACCAGTGACTTGACAGGGCCATTCTCTGGAAACACCATATATTTT. Translating gives CATSDLTGPFSGNTIYF.

This clonotype was found many times. V and J are TRBV11-1 and TRBJ1-1; no firm D call. The CDR3 runs to 15 residues. V dropped 3 bases and J dropped 3 bases, with 14 bases sitting between them. CDR1 is SGHAT, CDR2 FQDESV, per germline (reference sequence). The CDR3 DNA follows: TGTGCCAGCAGCTTTTGGACCGTTTCGGACACTGAAGCTTTCTTT. Translated: CASSFWTVSDTEAFF.

This chain uses TRBV9 with TRBJ2-1; D is possibly TRBD1 or TRBD2 (5 bases each). In germline, CDR1 is SGDLS, CDR2 YYNGEE. The CDR3 is 17 amino acids. The ends were cut back, 4 bases at V and 5 bases at J, with 22 bases in the middle. Here the CDR3 DNA reads TGTGCCAGCAGCACCTCCAGGGAGCCCAGGCCAAACAATGAGCAGTTCTTC. This gives the protein CASSTSREPRPNNEQFF.

This clonotype was recorded at least ten times. The V call is TRBV28, the J call TRBJ1-1; D is perhaps TRBD1 (6 bases). Trimming removed 4 bases from V and 1 base from J, with 10 bases in between. Germline V gives CDR1 MDHEN, CDR2 SYDVKM. The CDR3 runs 14 residues. DNA of the CDR3: TGTGCCAGCAGTTCGACAGGAGAGAACACTGAAGCTTTCTTT. Its protein is CASSSTGENTEAFF.

The rearrangement joins TRBV29-1 to TRBJ2-7, with 9 bases lining up with TRBD2. Germline V gene lookup returns CDR1 SQVTM and CDR2 ANQGSEA. CDR3 length: 12 residues. J was trimmed by 6 bases and V by 4 bases; bases with no gene match: 4. This CDR3 reads CSVGRGGGEQYF. The CDR3 DNA reads as TGCAGCGTTGGTCGCGGGGGGGGCGAGCAGTACTTC.

This clonotype was observed a few times. The chain carries TRBV24-1 and TRBJ2-2, with 11 bases identical to TRBD1. CDR1 and CDR2 from the germline V gene are KGHDR and SFDVKD. The CDR3 is 14 residues long. The junction had 5 bases not matched to a gene; V was cut back by 10 bases and J by 5 bases. CDR3 DNA sequence: TGTGCCACAGGGGACAGGGGGACGACCGGGGAGCTGTTTTTT. Protein sequence: CATGDRGTTGELFF.

This clonotype was detected a few times. V gene TRBV28 combines with J gene TRBJ2-2, with D possibly being TRBD1 (5 bases). There are 13 residues in the CDR3. The ends were cut back, 5 bases at V and 9 bases at J, with 13 bases in the middle. CDR1 MDHEN and CDR2 SYDVKM come from the germline V gene. The DNA of the CDR3 is TGTGCCAGCAGTCTCTCGCAGGGCCGGGAGCTGTTTTTT. Its translation is CASSLSQGRELFF.

The sample holds many counts of this clonotype. V and J are TRBV7-8 and TRBJ2-1; weak D call: TRBD2 (5 bases). The ends were cut back, 2 bases at V and 8 bases at J, with 10 bases in the middle. CDR1 and CDR2 (germline): SGHVS, FQNEAQ. The CDR3 consists of 13 residues. This CDR3 is CASSLLGSDEQFF. DNA for the CDR3: TGTGCCAGCAGCTTACTGGGGAGCGATGAGCAGTTCTTC.

This clonotype showed up many times. The chain employs TRBV3-1 and TRBJ2-3, with 9 nucleotides matching TRBD2. The CDR3 length is 14 residues. V dropped 4 bases and J dropped 4; count of bases not matched to a gene: 3. Germline lookup yields CDR1 LGHDT and CDR2 YNNKEL (reference sequence). As DNA, the CDR3 is TGTGCCAGCAGCCTACAGCGGGGGGCAGATACGCAGTATTTT. Its translation is CASSLQRGADTQYF.

This clonotype was observed many times. The chain's CDR3 is CASSQDMGGLFF. The CDR3 region has the DNA TGCGCCAGCAGCCAAGATATGGGTGGGCTGTTTTTT. This rearrangement joins TRBV4-1 to TRBJ2-2; D unresolved. The CDR3 runs 12 residues. Per the germline V gene, CDR1 is MGHRA and CDR2 is YSYEKL. Trimming took off 0 bases at V and 13 bases at J, with 9 bases between the two ends.

This clonotype was counted only a few times. A much larger clone is a single base away; this may be a read error. The chain joins TRBV20-1 to TRBJ1-1; D is ambiguous. Germline-derived CDR1 and CDR2 are DFQATT and SNEGSKA (reference sequence). Trimming shortened V by 6 bases and J by 3 bases, and 14 bases separated the two germline ends. This CDR3 spans 13 amino acids. The CDR3 nucleotides are TGCAGTGCGGTCACGGGTAGGGACACTGAAGCTTTCTTT. Translated, it gives CSAVTGRDTEAFF.